The 21 T cell receptor beta chains in this list originate from one sample, sequenced in a study of T cell responses to AZD1222 COVID-19 vaccine. The method was immunoSEQ multiplex PCR; TCRdb's version includes in-frame clones alone and lacks a portion of them. The sample has about 130,000 clones, more than 70% seen once. The specimen was peripheral blood, collected on day 0 of AZD1222 vaccination. These receptor sequences come from an adult in good health.

The chain recombines TRBV5-6 with TRBJ2-7; 11 bases are a match to TRBD1. The CDR3 sequence is 15 residues long. CDR1 is SGHDT and CDR2 is YYEEEE in the germline V gene. V lost 6 bases, J lost 4 bases, and 9 bases stayed unmatched. The CDR3 DNA follows: TGTGCCAGCACCGAGGGGACAGGGGGAAGGTACGAGCAGTACTTC. It codes for CASTEGTGGRYEQYF.

This rearrangement joins TRBV28 to TRBJ1-6; D perhaps matches TRBD1 (6 bases). The CDR3 covers 15 residues. Germline-derived CDR1 and CDR2 are MDHEN and SYDVKM. The V end lost 4 bases, the J end lost 14 bases, and 21 bases lay between the germline ends. The CDR3 spells CASSSPGQNDLSLHF. The CDR3 coding sequence is TGTGCCAGCAGTTCTCCAGGACAGAACGACCTTTCCCTCCACTTT.

The chain has TRBV6-5 and TRBJ2-7; 9 bases line up with TRBD1. The CDR3 has 14 amino acids. The germline V gene has CDR1 MNHEY and CDR2 SVGAGI. Trimming cost V 6 bases and J 4 bases; bases outside gene matches: 7. The CDR3: CASSSRDRAYEQYF. DNA of the CDR3: TGTGCCAGCAGCTCCCGGGACAGGGCTTACGAGCAGTACTTC.

This CDR3 reads CASNQPLTDTQYF. CDR3 DNA: TGTGCCAGCAATCAGCCGCTCACAGATACGCAGTATTTT. The chain joins TRBV2 to TRBJ2-3; unclear D gene. This CDR3 spans 13 amino acids. Germline values: CDR1 SNHLY, CDR2 FYNNEI. Trimming shortened V by 7 bases and J by 2 bases, and 10 bases separated the two germline ends.

The J gene is TRBJ1-2, the V gene TRBV6-5; 9 positions agree with TRBD1. V dropped 6 bases and J dropped 3; count of bases not matched to a gene: 8. The germline V gene has CDR1 MNHEY and CDR2 SVGAGI. There are 15 residues in the CDR3. The CDR3 sequence: CASSLGRTGDYGYTF. The CDR3 region has the DNA TGTGCCAGCAGCCTAGGGCGGACAGGGGACTATGGCTACACCTTC.

J is TRBJ1-5 and V is TRBV5-5; 7 bases align to TRBD1. The CDR3 has 15 amino acids. The germline V gene encodes CDR1 SGHKS and CDR2 YYEKEE (reference sequence). V was clipped by 0 bases and J by 4 bases; unmatched bases: 4. The CDR3, as DNA: TGTGCCAGCAGCTTGGGCGGGACAGAAAATCAGCCCCAGCATTTT. Its translation is CASSLGGTENQPQHF.

In DNA, the CDR3 is TGTGCCAGCAGCGCAGCGGGACAAAATAATTCACCCCTCCACTTT. It is translated as CASSAAGQNNSPLHF. The rearrangement uses TRBV7-9 and TRBJ1-6, with D perhaps matching TRBD1 (6 bases). The germline V gene encodes CDR1 SEHNR and CDR2 FQNEAQ (reference sequence). This CDR3 is built from 15 residues. Deletions cut 5 bases from V and 5 bases from J, with 13 bases between.

This chain connects TRBV11-2 to TRBJ2-7; possible D gene TRBD2, 5 bases. V lost 2 bases and J 6 bases, leaving 11 bases between the germline ends. The CDR3 length is 13 residues. CDR1 and CDR2 (germline): SGHAT, FQNNGV. The CDR3 is CASSLHRETEQYF. Here the CDR3 DNA reads TGTGCCAGCAGCTTACACCGGGAAACCGAGCAGTACTTC.

V gene TRBV28 combines with J gene TRBJ1-1; possible D gene TRBD1, 6 bases. There are 14 residues in the CDR3. Germline V lookup: CDR1 MDHEN, CDR2 SYDVKM. Trimming left V 2 bases short and J 0 bases short, with 7 bases between. The CDR3 protein is CASSLRGMNTEAFF. CDR3 nucleotides: TGTGCCAGCAGTTTAAGGGGGATGAACACTGAAGCTTTCTTT.

The rearrangement links TRBV15 to TRBJ2-2, with D perhaps being TRBD1 or TRBD2 (6 bases each). V lost 1 base and J 4 bases, leaving 10 bases between the germline ends. Germline CDR1 LNHNV, CDR2 YYDKDF (reference sequence). The length of the CDR3 is 15 residues. As DNA, the CDR3 is TGTGCCACCAGCAGAGTATGGGGGGCCACCGGGGAGCTGTTTTTT. It codes for CATSRVWGATGELFF.

This chain uses TRBV28 with TRBJ2-3; 7 bases map to TRBD1. The CDR3 totals 14 residues. V shed 3 bases and J 6 bases; nucleotides not matched to a gene: 6. Germline CDR1 is MDHEN and CDR2 is SYDVKM. In nucleotides, the CDR3 is TGTGCCAGCAGTTTTCGTACAGGGGTTGATACGCAGTATTTT. This codes for CASSFRTGVDTQYF.

This chain uses TRBV19 with TRBJ2-1, with 11 nucleotides matching TRBD1. After removal of 8 bases from V and 6 bases from J, the junction contained 6 bases not matched to a gene. Germline V gene lookup returns CDR1 LNHDA and CDR2 SQIVND (reference sequence). The CDR3 has 14 amino acids. The CDR3 loop is CASSPGTGGNEQFF. DNA for the CDR3: TGTGCCAGTTCCCCCGGGACAGGGGGCAATGAGCAGTTCTTC.

This rearrangement joins TRBV15 to TRBJ1-2; no firm D call. This CDR3 contains 12 residues. V was trimmed by 0 bases and J by 5 bases, leaving 4 bases between them. Per germline, CDR1 LNHNV and CDR2 YYDKDF (reference sequence). The CDR3 reads CATSRDEYGYTF. The CDR3 nucleotides are TGTGCCACCAGCAGAGATGAATATGGCTACACCTTC.

The chain recombines TRBV18 with TRBJ1-1, with D perhaps TRBD1 (5 bases). Germline CDR1 is KGHSH and CDR2 is LQKENI. V lost 6 bases to trimming and J lost 1 base, with 9 bases between them. This CDR3 has 13 amino acids. In nucleotides, the CDR3 is TGTGCCAGCTCGGACATCTCGAACACTGAAGCTTTCTTT. Amino acid sequence: CASSDISNTEAFF.

The chain links TRBV27 to TRBJ2-7, with D perhaps matching TRBD1 (6 bases). The CDR3 sequence is 15 residues long. V was cut by 7 bases and J by 5 bases, with 21 bases left in between. The V gene's germline CDR1 is MNHEY and CDR2 SMNVEV (reference sequence). CDR3 region: CASTYSRGSLHEQYF. DNA of the CDR3: TGTGCCAGCACCTACTCCAGGGGTAGCCTCCACGAGCAGTACTTC.

The chain is built from TRBV27 and TRBJ1-2; tentatively, D is TRBD1 (5 bases). CDR1 and CDR2 from the germline V gene are MNHEY and SMNVEV (reference sequence). CDR3 size: 15 residues. Between the trimmed V and J ends, which lost 6 bases and 4 bases, there was a span of 18 bases. CDR3 sequence reads: CASSAAEGTTYGYTF. In nucleotides, the CDR3 is TGTGCCAGCAGCGCGGCAGAGGGGACCACCTATGGCTACACCTTC.

This clone was observed a few times. The gene calls are TRBV4-1 and TRBJ2-7; 11 nucleotides line up with TRBD2. Germline values: CDR1 MGHRA, CDR2 YSYEKL. The CDR3 runs 15 residues. The trim removed 1 base at V and 2 bases at J, leaving 1 base unmatched. Written as DNA, the CDR3 is TGCGCCAGCAGCCAAGGACTAGCGGGAACCTACGAGCAGTACTTC. Its protein is CASSQGLAGTYEQYF.

V gene TRBV3-1 (or the pseudogene TRBV3-2) combines with J gene TRBJ2-7; TRBD2 matches at 9 bases. The CDR3 contains 16 residues. Germline V CDR1 and CDR2: LGHDT, YNNKEL (reference sequence). The V segment lost 4 bases and the J segment 7 bases; nucleotides outside the gene matches: 14. The CDR3 sequence is CASSPQGVAGGREQYF. The CDR3 nucleotides read TGTGCCAGCAGCCCCCAGGGGGTTGCGGGAGGGCGGGAGCAGTACTTC.

The chain is built from TRBV7-2 and TRBJ1-6; TRBD1 might be the D (5 bases). The CDR3 is made up of 18 amino acids. Germline-derived CDR1 and CDR2 are SGHTA and FQGNSA. Trimming took 8 bases from V and 8 from J, leaving 28 bases between them. CDR3 bases: TGTGCCAGCTGCCAGAATCGGGGCGGATTGGGTAATCATTCACCCCTCCACTTT. This gives the protein CASCQNRGGLGNHSPLHF.

The rearrangement links TRBV24-1 to TRBJ2-5, with D perhaps matching TRBD1 (6 bases). Germline CDR1 KGHDR, CDR2 SFDVKD. This CDR3 has 14 residues. Trimming shortened V by 3 bases and J by 4 bases, and 11 bases separated the two germline ends. The DNA for the CDR3 is TGTGCCACCAGTGATCCGCAGGGGTTAGAGACCCAGTACTTC. Translation: CATSDPQGLETQYF.

This rearrangement joins TRBV2 to TRBJ1-4; D is unclear. Trimming removed 4 bases from V and 0 bases from J, with 18 bases in between. CDR3 length: 18 amino acids. The germline CDR1 and CDR2 sequences are SNHLY and FYNNEI. CDR3 sequence: CASSVFGRVTTTNEKLFF. CDR3 sequence (DNA): TGTGCCAGCAGTGTTTTCGGACGGGTTACAACAACTAATGAAAAACTGTTTTTT.